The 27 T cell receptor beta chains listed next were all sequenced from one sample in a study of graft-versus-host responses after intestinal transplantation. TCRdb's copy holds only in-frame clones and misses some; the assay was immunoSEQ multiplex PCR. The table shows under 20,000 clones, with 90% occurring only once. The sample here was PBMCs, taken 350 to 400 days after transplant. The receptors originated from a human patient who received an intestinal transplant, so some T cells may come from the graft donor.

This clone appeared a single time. DNA for the CDR3: TGTGCCACCAGCAGAGGGGGGGGCACAGATACGCAGTATTTT. Translation: CATSRGGGTDTQYF. The chain employs TRBV15 and TRBJ2-3; the D gene is possibly TRBD2 (6 bases). V lost 1 base, J lost 1 base, and 6 bases lay in between. Germline V gene lookup returns CDR1 LNHNV and CDR2 YYDKDF (reference sequence). CDR3 length: 14 residues.

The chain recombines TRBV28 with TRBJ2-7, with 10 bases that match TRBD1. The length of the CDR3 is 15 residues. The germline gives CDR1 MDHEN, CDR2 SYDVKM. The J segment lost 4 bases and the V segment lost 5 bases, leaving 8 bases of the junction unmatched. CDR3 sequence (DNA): TGTGCCAGCAGTCCCGCAAGGGACAGGGGTTACGAGCAGTACTTC. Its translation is CASSPARDRGYEQYF.

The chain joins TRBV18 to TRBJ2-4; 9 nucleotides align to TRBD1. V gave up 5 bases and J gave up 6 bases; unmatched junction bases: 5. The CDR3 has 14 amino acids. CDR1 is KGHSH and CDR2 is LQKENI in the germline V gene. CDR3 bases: TGTGCCAGCTCAGCGGGACAGGGATTAAACATTCAGTACTTC. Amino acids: CASSAGQGLNIQYF.

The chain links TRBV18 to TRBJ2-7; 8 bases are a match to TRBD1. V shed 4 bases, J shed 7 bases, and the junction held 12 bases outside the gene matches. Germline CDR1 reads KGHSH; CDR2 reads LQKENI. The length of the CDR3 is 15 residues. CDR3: CASSRWTGLSLEQYF. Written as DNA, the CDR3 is TGTGCCAGCTCACGGTGGACAGGGCTTTCTCTTGAGCAGTACTTC.

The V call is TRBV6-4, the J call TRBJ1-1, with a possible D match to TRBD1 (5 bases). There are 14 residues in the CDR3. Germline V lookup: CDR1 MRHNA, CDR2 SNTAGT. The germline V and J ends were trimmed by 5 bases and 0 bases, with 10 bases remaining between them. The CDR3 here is CASSTGSMNTEAFF. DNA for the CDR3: TGTGCCAGCAGTACAGGATCTATGAACACTGAAGCTTTCTTT.

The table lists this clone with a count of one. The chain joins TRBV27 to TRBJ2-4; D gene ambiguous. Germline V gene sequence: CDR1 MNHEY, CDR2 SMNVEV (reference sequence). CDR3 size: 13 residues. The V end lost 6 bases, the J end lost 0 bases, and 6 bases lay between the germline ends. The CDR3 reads CASSRLAKNIQYF. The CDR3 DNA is TGTGCCAGCAGCCGCCTAGCCAAAAACATTCAGTACTTC.

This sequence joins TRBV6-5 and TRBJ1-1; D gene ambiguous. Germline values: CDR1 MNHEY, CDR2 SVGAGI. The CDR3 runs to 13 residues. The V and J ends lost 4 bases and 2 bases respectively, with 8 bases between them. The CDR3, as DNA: TGTGCCAGCAGTTTGGTTAGTAACACTGAAGCTTTCTTT. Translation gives CASSLVSNTEAFF.

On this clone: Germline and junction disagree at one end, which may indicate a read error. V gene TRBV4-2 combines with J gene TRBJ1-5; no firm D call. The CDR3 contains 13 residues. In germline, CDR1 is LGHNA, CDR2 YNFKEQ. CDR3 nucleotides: TGTGCCAGCAGCCAAGATCTTGCCCAGCTCCAGCATTTT. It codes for CASSQDLAQLQHF.

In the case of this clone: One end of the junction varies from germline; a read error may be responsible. The CDR3 DNA sequence: TGTGTCAGCAGTCCAGGGGTGACCGGGGAGCTGTTTTTT. Amino acids: CVSSPGVTGELFF. This rearrangement joins TRBV6-5 to TRBJ2-2, with D tentatively TRBD1 (6 bases). The CDR3 has 13 residues. Per the germline V gene, CDR1 is MNHEY and CDR2 is SVGAGI.

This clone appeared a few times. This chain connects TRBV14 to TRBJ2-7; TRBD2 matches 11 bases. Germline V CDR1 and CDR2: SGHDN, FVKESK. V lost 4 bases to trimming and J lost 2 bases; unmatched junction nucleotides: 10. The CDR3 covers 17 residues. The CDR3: CASSPLAGGLLAYEQYF. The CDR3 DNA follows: TGTGCCAGCAGCCCCCTAGCGGGAGGCCTCCTGGCCTACGAGCAGTACTTC.

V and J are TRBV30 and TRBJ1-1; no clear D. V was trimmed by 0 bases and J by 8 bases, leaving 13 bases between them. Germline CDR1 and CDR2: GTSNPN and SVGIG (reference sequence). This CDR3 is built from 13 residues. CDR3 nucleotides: TGTGCCTGGAGTGTACATTGGCGGGAAGAAGCTTTCTTT. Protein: CAWSVHWREEAFF. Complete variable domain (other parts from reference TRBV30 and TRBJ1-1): SQTIHQWPATLVQPVGSPLSLECTVEGTSNPNLYWYRQAAGRGLQLLFYSVGIGQISSEVPQNLSASRPQDRQFILSSKKLLLSDSGFYLCAWSVHWREEAFFGQGTRLTVV.

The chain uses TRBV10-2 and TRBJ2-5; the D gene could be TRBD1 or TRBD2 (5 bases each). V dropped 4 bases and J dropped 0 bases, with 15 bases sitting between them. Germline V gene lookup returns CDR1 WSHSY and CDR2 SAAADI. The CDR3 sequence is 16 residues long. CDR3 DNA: TGCGCCAGCAGTGGACCGGGACGGTGGTACCAAGAGACCCAGTACTTC. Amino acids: CASSGPGRWYQETQYF.

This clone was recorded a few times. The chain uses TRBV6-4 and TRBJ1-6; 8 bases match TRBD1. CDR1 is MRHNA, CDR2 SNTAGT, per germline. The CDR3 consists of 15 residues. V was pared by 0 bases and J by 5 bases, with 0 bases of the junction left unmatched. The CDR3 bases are TGTGCCAGCAGTGACTCGACAGGGGATAATTCACCCCTCCACTTT. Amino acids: CASSDSTGDNSPLHF.

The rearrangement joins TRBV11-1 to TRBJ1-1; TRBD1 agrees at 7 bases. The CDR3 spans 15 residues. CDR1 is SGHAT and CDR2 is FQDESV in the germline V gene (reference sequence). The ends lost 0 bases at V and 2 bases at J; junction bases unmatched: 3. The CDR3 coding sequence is TGTGCCAGCAGCTTAGCGGGGACAGCCAACACTGAAGCTTTCTTT. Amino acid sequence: CASSLAGTANTEAFF.

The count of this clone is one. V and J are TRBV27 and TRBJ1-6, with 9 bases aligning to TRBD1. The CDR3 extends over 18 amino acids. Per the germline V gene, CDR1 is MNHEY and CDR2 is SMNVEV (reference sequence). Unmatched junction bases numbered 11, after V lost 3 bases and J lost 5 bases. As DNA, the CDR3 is TGTGCCAGCAGTTTGGGGGGGACAGGGAGTAAGGATAATTCACCCCTCCACTTT. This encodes CASSLGGTGSKDNSPLHF.

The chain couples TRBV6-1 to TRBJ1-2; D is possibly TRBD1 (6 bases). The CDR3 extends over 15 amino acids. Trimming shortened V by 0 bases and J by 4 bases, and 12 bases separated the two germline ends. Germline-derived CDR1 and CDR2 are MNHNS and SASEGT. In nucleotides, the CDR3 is TGTGCCAGCAGTGAAGCTGCCACAGGGCTCTATGGCTACACCTTC. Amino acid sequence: CASSEAATGLYGYTF.

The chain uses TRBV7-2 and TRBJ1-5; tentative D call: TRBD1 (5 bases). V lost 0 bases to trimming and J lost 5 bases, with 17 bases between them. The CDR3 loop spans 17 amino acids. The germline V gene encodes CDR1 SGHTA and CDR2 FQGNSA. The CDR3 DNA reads TGTGCCAGCAGCTTAGCTACCCAGGGACTCGGGCATCAGCCCCAGCATTTT. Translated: CASSLATQGLGHQPQHF.

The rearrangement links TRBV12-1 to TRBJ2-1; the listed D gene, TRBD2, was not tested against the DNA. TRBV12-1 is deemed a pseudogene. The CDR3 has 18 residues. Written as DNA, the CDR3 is TGTGCCAGCAGCACCCGACTAGCGGGAGGGCCGATATACAATGAGCAGTTCTTC. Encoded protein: CASSTRLAGGPIYNEQFF.

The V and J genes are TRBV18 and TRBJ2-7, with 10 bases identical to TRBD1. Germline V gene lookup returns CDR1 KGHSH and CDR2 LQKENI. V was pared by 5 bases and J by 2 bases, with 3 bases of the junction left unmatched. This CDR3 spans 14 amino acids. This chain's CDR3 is CASSSGTGAYEQYF. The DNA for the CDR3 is TGTGCCAGCTCAAGTGGGACAGGGGCCTACGAGCAGTACTTC.

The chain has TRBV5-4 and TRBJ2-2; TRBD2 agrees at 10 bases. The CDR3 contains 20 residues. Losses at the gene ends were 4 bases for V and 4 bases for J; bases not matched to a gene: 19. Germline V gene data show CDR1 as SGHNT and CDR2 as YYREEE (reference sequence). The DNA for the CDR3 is TGTGCCAGCAGCCCACGGTCAAGGAGCGGGGGGGCCAGTAGCACCGGGGAGCTGTTTTTT. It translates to CASSPRSRSGGASSTGELFF. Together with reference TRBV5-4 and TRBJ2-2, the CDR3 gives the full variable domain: ETGVTQSPTHLIKTRGQQVTLRCSSQSGHNTVSWYQQALGQGPQFIFQYYREEENGRGNFPPRFSGLQFPNYSSELNVNALELDDSALYLCASSPRSRSGGASSTGELFFGEGSRLTVL.

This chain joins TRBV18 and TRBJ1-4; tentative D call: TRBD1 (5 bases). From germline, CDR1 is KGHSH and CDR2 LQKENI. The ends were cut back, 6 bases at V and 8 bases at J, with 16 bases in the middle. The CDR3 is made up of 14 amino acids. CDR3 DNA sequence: TGTGCCAGCTCCCCTAGACCCTGGGGGGAAAAACTGTTTTTT. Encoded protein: CASSPRPWGEKLFF. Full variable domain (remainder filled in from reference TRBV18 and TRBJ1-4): NAGVMQNPRHLVRRRGQEARLRCSPMKGHSHVYWYRQLPEEGLKFMVYLQKENIIDESGMPKERFSAEFPKEGPSILRIQQVVRGDSAAYFCASSPRPWGEKLFFGSGTQLSVL.

CDR3 nucleotides: TGCAGCGTTAGTAAGGGGGTTGGCACAGATACGCAGTATTTT. Amino acid sequence: CSVSKGVGTDTQYF. This sequence joins TRBV29-1 and TRBJ2-3, with D possibly TRBD1 on 6 matching bases. The length of the CDR3 is 14 residues. V lost 5 bases, J lost 1 base, and 13 bases lay in between. Germline CDR1 reads SQVTM; CDR2 reads ANQGSEA.

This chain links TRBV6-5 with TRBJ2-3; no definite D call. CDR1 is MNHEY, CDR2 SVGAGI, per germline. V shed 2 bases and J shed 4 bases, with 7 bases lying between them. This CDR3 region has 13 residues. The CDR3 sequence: CASSYDLADTQYF. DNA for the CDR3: TGTGCCAGCAGTTACGACCTAGCAGATACGCAGTATTTT.

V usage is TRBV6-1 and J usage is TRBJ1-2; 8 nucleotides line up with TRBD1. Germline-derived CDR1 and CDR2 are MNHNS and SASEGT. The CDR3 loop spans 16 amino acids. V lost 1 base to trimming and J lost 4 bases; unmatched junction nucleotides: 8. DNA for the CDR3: TGTGCCAGCAGTGAAGTTTTCGGACAGGGAGCCTATGGCTACACCTTC. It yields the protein CASSEVFGQGAYGYTF.

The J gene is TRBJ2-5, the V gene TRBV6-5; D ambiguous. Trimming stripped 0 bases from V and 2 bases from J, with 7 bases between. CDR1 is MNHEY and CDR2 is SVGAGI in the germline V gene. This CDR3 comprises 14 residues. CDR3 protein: CASSYSIEQETQYF. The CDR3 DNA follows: TGTGCCAGCAGTTACTCGATAGAGCAAGAGACCCAGTACTTC.

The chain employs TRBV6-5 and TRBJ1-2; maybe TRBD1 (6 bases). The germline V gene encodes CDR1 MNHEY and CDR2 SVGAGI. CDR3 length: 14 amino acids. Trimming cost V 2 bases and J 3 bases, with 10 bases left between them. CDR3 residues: CASSYKSGDYGYTF. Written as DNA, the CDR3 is TGTGCCAGCAGTTACAAGTCAGGGGACTATGGCTACACCTTC.

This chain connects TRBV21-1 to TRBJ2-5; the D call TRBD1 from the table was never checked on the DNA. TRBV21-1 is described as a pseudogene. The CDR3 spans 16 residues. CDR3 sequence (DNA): TGTGCCAGCAGCGGCCCGCAGGGGGCGTTAGGGGAGACCCAGTACTTC. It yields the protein CASSGPQGALGETQYF.